This T cell receptor (beta chain) derives from a study of shared clonotypes between healthy human individuals. The overall study: Donor ages ranged 18 to 49 years: a couple of women, a few men. General study results and limits: Inspection by rarefaction showed sorted-subset sequencing to be incomplete despite large depth. Shared across a few donors were around 5% of the naive CD4 clonotypes.

V shed 1 base and J shed 0 bases, with 13 bases lying between them. The germline gives CDR1 SGHRS, CDR2 YFSETQ. The CDR3 runs 16 residues. To note about this clone: Its target is not known.

Generated by immunoSEQ multiplex PCR, the TCRdb table keeps only in-frame clones and is missing some. The top ten hold 0.37% of the sample, which has over 2 million clones, 85% to 95% seen once. This chain connects TRBV5-1 to TRBJ1-1, with no clear D. What was sequenced was naive CD4+ T cells from PBMCs. Noted subset: CD45RA+ positively selected. The sequence derives from a man aged 18 to 29 in good health. Some clones in this sample may be carry-over from other donors' samples. CDR3 sequence reads: CASSLSVGLMNTEAFF. In DNA, the CDR3 is TGCGCCAGCAGCTTGTCTGTGGGCCTGATGAACACTGAAGCTTTCTTT.